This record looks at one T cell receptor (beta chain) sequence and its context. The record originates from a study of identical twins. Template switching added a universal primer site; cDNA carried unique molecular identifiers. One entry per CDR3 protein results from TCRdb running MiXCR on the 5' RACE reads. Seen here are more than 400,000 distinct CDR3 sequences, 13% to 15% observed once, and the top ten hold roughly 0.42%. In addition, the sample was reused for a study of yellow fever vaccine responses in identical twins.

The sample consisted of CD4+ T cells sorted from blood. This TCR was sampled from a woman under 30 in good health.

The CDR3 protein is CASSRATGGNTEAFF. CDR3 nucleotides: TGTGCCAGCAGCCGAGCGACAGGGGGGAACACTGAAGCTTTCTTT. The chain uses TRBV7-2 and TRBJ1-1; 9 bases line up with TRBD1. V lost 5 bases, J lost 1 base, and 5 bases stayed unmatched. The CDR3 spans 15 residues. CDR1 and CDR2 (germline): SGHTA, FQGNSA. Complete variable domain (other parts from reference TRBV7-2 and TRBJ1-1): GAGVSQSPSNKVTEKGKDVELRCDPISGHTALYWYRQSLGQGLEFLIYFQGNSAPDKSGLPSDRFSAERTGGSVSTLTIQRTQQEDSAVYLCASSRATGGNTEAFFGQGTRLTVV.